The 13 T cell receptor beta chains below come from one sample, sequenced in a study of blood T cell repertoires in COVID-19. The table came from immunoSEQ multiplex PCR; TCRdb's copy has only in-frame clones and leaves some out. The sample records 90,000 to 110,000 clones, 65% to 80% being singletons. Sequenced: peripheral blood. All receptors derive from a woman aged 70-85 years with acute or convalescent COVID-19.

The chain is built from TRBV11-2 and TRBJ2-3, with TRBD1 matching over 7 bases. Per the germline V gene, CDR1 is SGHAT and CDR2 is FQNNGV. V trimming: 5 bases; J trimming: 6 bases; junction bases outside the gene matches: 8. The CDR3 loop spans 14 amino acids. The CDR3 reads CASSPGTVGDTQYF. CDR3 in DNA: TGTGCCAGCAGCCCCGGGACAGTTGGCGATACGCAGTATTTT.

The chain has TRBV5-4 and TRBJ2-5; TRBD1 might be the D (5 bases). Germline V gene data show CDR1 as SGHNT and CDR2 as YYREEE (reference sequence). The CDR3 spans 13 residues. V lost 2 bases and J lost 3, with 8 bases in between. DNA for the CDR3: TGTGCCAGCAGCTTTATAGGGGAAGAGACCCAGTACTTC. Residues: CASSFIGEETQYF.

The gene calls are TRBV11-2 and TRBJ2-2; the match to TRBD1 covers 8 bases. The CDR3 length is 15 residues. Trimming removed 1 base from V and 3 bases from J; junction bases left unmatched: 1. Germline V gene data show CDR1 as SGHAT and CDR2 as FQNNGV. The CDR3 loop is CASSLARGHTGELFF. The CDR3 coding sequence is TGTGCCAGCAGCTTAGCCAGGGGGCACACCGGGGAGCTGTTTTTT.

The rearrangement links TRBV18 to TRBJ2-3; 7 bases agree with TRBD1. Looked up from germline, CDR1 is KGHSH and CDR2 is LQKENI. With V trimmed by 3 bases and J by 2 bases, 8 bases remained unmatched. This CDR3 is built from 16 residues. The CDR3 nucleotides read TGTGCCAGCTCACCCTCCCAGGGGGTCCTCACAGATACGCAGTATTTT. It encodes CASSPSQGVLTDTQYF.

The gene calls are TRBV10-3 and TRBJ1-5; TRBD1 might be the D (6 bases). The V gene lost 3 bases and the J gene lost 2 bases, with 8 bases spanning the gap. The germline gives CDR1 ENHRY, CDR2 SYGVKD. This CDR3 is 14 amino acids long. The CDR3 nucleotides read TGTGCCATCAGTGAAGGGGGAGGCAATCAGCCCCAGCATTTT. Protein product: CAISEGGGNQPQHF.

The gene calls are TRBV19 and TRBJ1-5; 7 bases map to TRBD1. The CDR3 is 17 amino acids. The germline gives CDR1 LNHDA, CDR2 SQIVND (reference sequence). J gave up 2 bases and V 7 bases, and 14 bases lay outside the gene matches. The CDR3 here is CASTNKPGGGGNQPQHF. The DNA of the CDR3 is TGTGCCAGTACCAATAAGCCAGGGGGAGGTGGCAATCAGCCCCAGCATTTT.

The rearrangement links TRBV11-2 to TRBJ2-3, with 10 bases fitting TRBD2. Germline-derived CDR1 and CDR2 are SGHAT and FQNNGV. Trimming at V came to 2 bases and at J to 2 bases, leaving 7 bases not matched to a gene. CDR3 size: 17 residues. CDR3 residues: CASSLRLAGELTDTQYF. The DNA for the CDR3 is TGTGCCAGCAGCTTAAGGCTAGCGGGGGAGCTCACAGATACGCAGTATTTT.

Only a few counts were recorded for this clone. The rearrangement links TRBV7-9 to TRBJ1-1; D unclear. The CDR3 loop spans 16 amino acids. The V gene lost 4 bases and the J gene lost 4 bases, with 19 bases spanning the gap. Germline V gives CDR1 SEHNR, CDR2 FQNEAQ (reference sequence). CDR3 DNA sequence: TGTGCCAGCAGCTCGATGGTGGGGAGCGGGCGCACTGAAGCTTTCTTT. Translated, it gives CASSSMVGSGRTEAFF.

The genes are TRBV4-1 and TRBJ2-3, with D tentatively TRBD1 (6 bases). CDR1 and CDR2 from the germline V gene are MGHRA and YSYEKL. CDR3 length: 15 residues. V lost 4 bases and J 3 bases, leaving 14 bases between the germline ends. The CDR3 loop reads CASSPRAGVTDTQYF. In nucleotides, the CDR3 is TGCGCCAGCAGCCCACGGGCAGGGGTAACAGATACGCAGTATTTT.

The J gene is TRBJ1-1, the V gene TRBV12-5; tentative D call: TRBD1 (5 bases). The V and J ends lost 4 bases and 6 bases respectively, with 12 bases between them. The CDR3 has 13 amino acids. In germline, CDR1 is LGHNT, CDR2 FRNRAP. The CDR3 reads CASGSRRGSEAFF. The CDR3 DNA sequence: TGTGCTAGTGGTTCCCGAAGGGGCTCTGAAGCTTTCTTT.

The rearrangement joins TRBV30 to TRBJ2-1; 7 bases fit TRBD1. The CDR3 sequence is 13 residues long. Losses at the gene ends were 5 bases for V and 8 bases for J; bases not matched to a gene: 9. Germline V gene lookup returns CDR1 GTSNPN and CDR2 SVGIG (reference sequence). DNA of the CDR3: TGTGCCTGGGCACAGGGGCGGATGCATGAGCAGTTCTTC. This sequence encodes CAWAQGRMHEQFF.

The CDR3 sequence: CASSPDRGLNTEAFF. The CDR3 DNA sequence: TGTGCCAGCAGTCCCGACAGGGGATTGAACACTGAAGCTTTCTTT. This chain links TRBV28 with TRBJ1-1; TRBD1 agrees at 8 bases. The junction had 5 bases not matched to a gene; V was cut back by 5 bases and J by 0 bases. CDR1 and CDR2 from the germline V gene are MDHEN and SYDVKM. This CDR3 comprises 15 residues.

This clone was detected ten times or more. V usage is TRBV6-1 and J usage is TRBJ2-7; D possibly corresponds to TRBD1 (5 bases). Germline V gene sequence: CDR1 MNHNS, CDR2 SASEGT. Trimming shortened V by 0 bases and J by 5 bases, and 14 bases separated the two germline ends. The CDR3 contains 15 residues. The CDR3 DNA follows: TGTGCCAGCAGTGAAGCGAGCCAGGGTACCAACGAGCAGTACTTC. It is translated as CASSEASQGTNEQYF.